One and the same sample provided the 21 T cell receptor beta chains below, sequenced in a study of cytotoxic CD8 clonotypes in ibrutinib-treated CLL. The protocol was immunoSEQ multiplex PCR, while the TCRdb copy is restricted to in-frame clones and leaves out a portion. The repertoire holds 300,000 to 350,000 clones, with just under 80% as singletons. Sample: PBMCs, taken before ibrutinib treatment. The source of these receptors is a human donor with chronic lymphocytic leukemia.

This chain connects TRBV7-3 to TRBJ2-6, with D hard to call. The CDR3 loop spans 14 amino acids. Trimming removed 5 bases from V and 0 bases from J, with 5 bases in between. Germline V CDR1 and CDR2: SGHTA, FQGTGA. This CDR3 is CASSPNSGANVLTF. The CDR3 nucleotides are TGTGCCAGCAGCCCCAACTCTGGGGCCAACGTCCTGACTTTC.

The genes are TRBV5-1 and TRBJ2-2; 10 bases agree with TRBD2. The germline V gene encodes CDR1 SGHRS and CDR2 YFSETQ. J was trimmed by 6 bases and V by 4 bases; bases with no gene match: 6. The CDR3 runs to 15 residues. The CDR3 protein is CASSQSSGRSGELFF. CDR3 coding DNA: TGCGCCAGCAGCCAAAGTAGCGGGAGGTCCGGGGAGCTGTTTTTT.

The chain recombines TRBV6-5 with TRBJ2-7; D may correspond to TRBD1 or TRBD2 (5 bases each). Looked up from germline, CDR1 is MNHEY and CDR2 is SVGAGI. Trimming shortened V by 6 bases and J by 0 bases, and 12 bases separated the two germline ends. The CDR3 consists of 14 residues. This chain's CDR3 is CASRRGIASYEQYF. The CDR3 region has the DNA TGTGCCAGCAGGAGGGGTATCGCCTCCTACGAGCAGTACTTC.

The V and J genes are TRBV18 and TRBJ2-1; D is unclear. V dropped 3 bases and J dropped 0 bases, with 12 bases sitting between them. Looked up from germline, CDR1 is KGHSH and CDR2 is LQKENI. This CDR3 has 16 amino acids. The CDR3 sequence: CASSPFDRHSYNEQFF. CDR3 sequence (DNA): TGTGCCAGCTCACCGTTTGACCGACACTCCTACAATGAGCAGTTCTTC. Using reference TRBV18 and TRBJ2-1 for the parts outside the CDR3, the full variable domain is NAGVMQNPRHLVRRRGQEARLRCSPMKGHSHVYWYRQLPEEGLKFMVYLQKENIIDESGMPKERFSAEFPKEGPSILRIQQVVRGDSAAYFCASSPFDRHSYNEQFFGPGTRLTVL.

This clone occurred once. The chain joins TRBV7-8 to TRBJ2-2; tentatively, D is TRBD2 (5 bases). The V gene lost 7 bases and the J gene lost 3 bases, with 12 bases spanning the gap. Per germline, CDR1 SGHVS and CDR2 FQNEAQ. This CDR3 comprises 14 residues. CDR3 coding DNA: TGTGCCAGCATACGGGGATTGTACACCGGGGAGCTGTTTTTT. This gives the protein CASIRGLYTGELFF.

This clone appeared once. The chain uses TRBV4-2 and TRBJ1-5, with a weak D call TRBD1 (5 bases). V lost 4 bases to trimming and J lost 4 bases, with 14 bases between them. CDR1 is LGHNA and CDR2 is YNFKEQ in the germline V gene. This CDR3 region has 15 residues. CDR3 sequence reads: CASSLQPGLNQPQHF. DNA of the CDR3: TGTGCCAGCAGCCTTCAACCAGGGCTTAATCAGCCCCAGCATTTT.

In this sample, this clone turned up once. This rearrangement joins TRBV18 to TRBJ2-1, with 9 bases aligning to TRBD2. The CDR3 sequence is 17 residues long. The germline CDR1 and CDR2 sequences are KGHSH and LQKENI. Trimming cost V 3 bases and J 2 bases; bases outside gene matches: 8. The DNA of the CDR3 is TGTGCCAGCTCACCCAATGGGGCGGGAGGGACCTACAATGAGCAGTTCTTC. Protein sequence: CASSPNGAGGTYNEQFF.

The chain links TRBV28 to TRBJ1-5, with 9 bases fitting TRBD1. Trimming removed 8 bases from V and 0 bases from J; junction bases left unmatched: 11. The CDR3 sequence is 17 residues long. The germline gives CDR1 MDHEN, CDR2 SYDVKM. This CDR3 reads CASGTPTGGYSNQPQHF. CDR3 coding DNA: TGTGCCAGCGGGACCCCGACAGGGGGATATAGCAATCAGCCCCAGCATTTT.

This clone appeared once. V usage is TRBV19 and J usage is TRBJ2-1; D not certain. Trimming removed 1 base at V and 4 bases at J, with 5 bases between. The CDR3 consists of 13 residues. Germline V CDR1 and CDR2: LNHDA, SQIVND (reference sequence). The chain's CDR3 is CASSIAGYNEQFF. Here the CDR3 DNA reads TGTGCCAGTAGTATAGCCGGATACAATGAGCAGTTCTTC.

The chain recombines TRBV7-3 with TRBJ2-1, with 7 bases aligning to TRBD2. After removal of 5 bases from V and 9 bases from J, the junction contained 13 bases not matched to a gene. The germline gives CDR1 SGHTA, CDR2 FQGTGA. The CDR3 extends over 15 amino acids. This CDR3 is CASSVSHAGEGEQFF. For the CDR3, the DNA is TGTGCCAGCAGCGTCTCGCACGCGGGAGAGGGTGAGCAGTTCTTC. Using reference TRBV7-3 and TRBJ2-1 for the parts outside the CDR3, the full variable domain is GAGVSQTPSNKVTEKGKYVELRCDPISGHTALYWYRQSLGQGPEFLIYFQGTGAADDSGLPNDRFFAVRPEGSVSTLKIQRTERGDSAVYLCASSVSHAGEGEQFFGPGTRLTVL.

V usage is TRBV18 and J usage is TRBJ1-4; D gene ambiguous. With 6 bases removed from V and 8 bases from J, the gap between germline ends came to 13 bases. The CDR3 is 13 residues long. In germline, CDR1 is KGHSH, CDR2 LQKENI. The CDR3 DNA follows: TGTGCCAGCTCTCGCGATTTGGGAGAAAAACTGTTTTTT. Its protein product is CASSRDLGEKLFF. The full variable domain, rest sourced from reference TRBV18 and TRBJ1-4, is NAGVMQNPRHLVRRRGQEARLRCSPMKGHSHVYWYRQLPEEGLKFMVYLQKENIIDESGMPKERFSAEFPKEGPSILRIQQVVRGDSAAYFCASSRDLGEKLFFGSGTQLSVL.

The rearrangement links TRBV11-3 to TRBJ2-5; D call uncertain. CDR1 is SGHNT, CDR2 YENEEA, per germline. Trimming removed 1 base at V and 1 base at J, with 7 bases between. This CDR3 is built from 14 residues. CDR3 amino acids: CASSLGASQETQYF. In nucleotides, the CDR3 is TGTGCCAGCAGCTTAGGGGCCAGCCAAGAGACCCAGTACTTC.

This clone was found once. The CDR3 DNA reads as TGTGCCAGCAGCACTCCGGGACAGGTGAACTATGGCTACACCTTC. It yields the protein CASSTPGQVNYGYTF. The chain uses TRBV7-9 and TRBJ1-2, with TRBD1 identical over 8 bases. Germline values: CDR1 SEHNR, CDR2 FQNEAQ (reference sequence). This CDR3 is 15 amino acids long. Trimming at V came to 5 bases and at J to 2 bases, leaving 7 bases not matched to a gene.

This sequence joins TRBV29-1 and TRBJ1-1; no definite D call. Trimming shortened V by 3 bases and J by 10 bases, and 18 bases separated the two germline ends. The germline V gene has CDR1 SQVTM and CDR2 ANQGSEA. The CDR3 covers 13 residues. This CDR3 reads CSVEQRLFRGAFF. The CDR3 nucleotides read TGCAGCGTTGAGCAGCGACTTTTTAGAGGAGCTTTCTTT.

The chain carries TRBV5-8 and TRBJ2-7, with D possibly TRBD2 on 7 matching bases. Looked up from germline, CDR1 is SGHTS and CDR2 is YDEGEE. This CDR3 is built from 13 residues. Trimming took 5 bases from V and 9 from J, leaving 18 bases between them. CDR3 in DNA: TGTGCCAGCAGAGCGAAGGGGGGGAATCGGCAGTACTTC. Translated, it gives CASRAKGGNRQYF.

This clone was seen only a few times. The chain has TRBV11-2 and TRBJ1-2; unclear D gene. V shed 0 bases and J shed 5 bases, with 13 bases lying between them. CDR3 size: 15 residues. Germline V gives CDR1 SGHAT, CDR2 FQNNGV. CDR3 in DNA: TGTGCCAGCAGCTTAGAGGCCGGGCAGAGGTATGGCTACACCTTC. As protein: CASSLEAGQRYGYTF.

About this clone itself: Other DNA sequences from this sample encode an identical CDR3 as well. The V call is TRBV5-1, the J call TRBJ2-7, with D perhaps TRBD1 (6 bases). There are 12 residues in the CDR3. Trimming removed 2 bases from V and 3 bases from J, with 6 bases in between. Per the germline V gene, CDR1 is SGHRS and CDR2 is YFSETQ. CDR3 loop: CASSLQGYEQYF. CDR3 bases: TGCGCCAGCAGCTTACAGGGCTACGAGCAGTACTTC.

This clone was counted a few times. V and J are TRBV28 and TRBJ2-7, with D unresolved. V was pared by 2 bases and J by 5 bases, with 10 bases between. CDR3 length equals 13 residues. Germline lookup yields CDR1 MDHEN and CDR2 SYDVKM. CDR3 sequence reads: CASSLRRPHEQYF. The CDR3 nucleotides are TGTGCCAGCAGTTTACGAAGGCCCCACGAGCAGTACTTC.

This chain connects TRBV25-1 to TRBJ2-7; TRBD1 matches at 10 bases. The CDR3 consists of 15 residues. J gave up 8 bases and V 5 bases, and 12 bases lay outside the gene matches. CDR1 and CDR2 from the germline V gene are MGHDK and SYGVNS. The CDR3 DNA reads TGTGCCAGCAGTAAAAGACAGGGGGCTGTCTCGCAGCAGTACTTC. Amino acid sequence: CASSKRQGAVSQQYF.

The CDR3: CSVDMTEDNEQFF. The CDR3 DNA follows: TGCAGCGTTGATATGACAGAGGACAATGAGCAGTTCTTC. The gene calls are TRBV29-1 and TRBJ2-1, with a tentative D call TRBD1 (5 bases). Looked up from germline, CDR1 is SQVTM and CDR2 is ANQGSEA. The CDR3 contains 13 residues. The germline V and J ends were trimmed by 3 bases and 5 bases, with 11 bases remaining between them.

The V call is TRBV6-5, the J call TRBJ2-3; D possibly corresponds to TRBD2 (5 bases). Germline loops: CDR1 MNHEY, CDR2 SVGAGI. V dropped 2 bases and J dropped 4 bases, with 13 bases sitting between them. This CDR3 is built from 15 residues. CDR3 loop: CASSYAGATADTQYF. The CDR3 DNA reads TGTGCCAGCAGTTACGCGGGCGCCACCGCAGATACGCAGTATTTT.